This T cell receptor beta chain was sequenced in a study of blood T cell repertoires in COVID-19. Profiled with immunoSEQ multiplex PCR; TCRdb holds only in-frame clones, not every one. Here the sample spans about 400,000 clones, roughly nine tenths being singletons. The study counted Cohort 3 donors as recovered given two negative PCRs, clearance, or symptom resolution. Sequencing was performed on PBMCs or T cells enriched from blood (not recorded which). This sequence originates from a woman in her 30s who had recovered from COVID-19.

In DNA form, the CDR3 reads TGTGCCAGCAAAGACAGGGGTAGCACTGAAGCTTTCTTT. Translating it yields CASKDRGSTEAFF. The genes are TRBV2 and TRBJ1-1; 8 bases fit TRBD1. Germline V gene sequence: CDR1 SNHLY, CDR2 FYNNEI. This CDR3 spans 13 amino acids. V lost 7 bases to trimming and J lost 4 bases; unmatched junction nucleotides: 5.